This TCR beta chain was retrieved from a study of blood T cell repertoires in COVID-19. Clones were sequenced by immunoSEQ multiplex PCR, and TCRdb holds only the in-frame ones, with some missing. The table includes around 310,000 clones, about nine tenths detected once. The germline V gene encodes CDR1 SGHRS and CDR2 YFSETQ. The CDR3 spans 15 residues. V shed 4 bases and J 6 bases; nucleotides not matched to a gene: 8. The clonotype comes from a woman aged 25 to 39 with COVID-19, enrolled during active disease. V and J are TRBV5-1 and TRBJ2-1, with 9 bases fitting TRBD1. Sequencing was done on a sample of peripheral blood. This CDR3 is CASSPGTGKGNEQFF. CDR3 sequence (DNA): TGCGCCAGCAGCCCGGGGACAGGGAAAGGCAATGAGCAGTTCTTC. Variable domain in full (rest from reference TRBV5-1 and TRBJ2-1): KAGVTQTPRYLIKTRGQQVTLSCSPISGHRSVSWYQQTPGQGLQFLFEYFSETQRNKGNFPGRFSGRQFSNSRSEMNVSTLELGDSALYLCASSPGTGKGNEQFFGPGTRLTVL.